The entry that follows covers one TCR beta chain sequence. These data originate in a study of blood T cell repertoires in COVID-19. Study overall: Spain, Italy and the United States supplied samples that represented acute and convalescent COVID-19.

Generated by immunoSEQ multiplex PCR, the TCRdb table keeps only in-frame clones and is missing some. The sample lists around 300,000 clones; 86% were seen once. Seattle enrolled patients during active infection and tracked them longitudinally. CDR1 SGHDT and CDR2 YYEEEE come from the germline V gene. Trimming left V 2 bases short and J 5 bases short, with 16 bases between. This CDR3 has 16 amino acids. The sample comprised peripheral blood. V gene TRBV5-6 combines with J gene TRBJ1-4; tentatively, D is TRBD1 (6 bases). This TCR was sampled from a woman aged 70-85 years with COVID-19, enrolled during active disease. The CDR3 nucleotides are TGTGCCAGCAGCTTTCAGGGGAATCCAATAAATGAAAAACTGTTTTTT. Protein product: CASSFQGNPINEKLFF.